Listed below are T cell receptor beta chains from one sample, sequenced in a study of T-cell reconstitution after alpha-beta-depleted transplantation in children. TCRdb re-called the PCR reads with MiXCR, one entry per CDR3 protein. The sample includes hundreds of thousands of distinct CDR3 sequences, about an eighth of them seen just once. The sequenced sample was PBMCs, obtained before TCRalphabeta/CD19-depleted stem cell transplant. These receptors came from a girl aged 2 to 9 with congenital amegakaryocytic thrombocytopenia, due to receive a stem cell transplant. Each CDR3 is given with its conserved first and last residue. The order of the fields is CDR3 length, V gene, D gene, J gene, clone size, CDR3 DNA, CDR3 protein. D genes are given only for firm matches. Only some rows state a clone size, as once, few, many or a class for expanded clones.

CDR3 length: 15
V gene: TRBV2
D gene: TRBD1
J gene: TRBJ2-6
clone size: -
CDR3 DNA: TGTGCCAGCGGTGACAGGGGTGCTGGGGCCAACGTCCTGACTTTC
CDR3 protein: CASGDRGAGANVLTF

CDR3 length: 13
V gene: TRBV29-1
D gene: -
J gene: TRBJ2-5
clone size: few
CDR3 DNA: TGCAGCGTTTTCTTCGTGGAGGGGGAGACCCAGTACTTC
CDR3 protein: CSVFFVEGETQYF

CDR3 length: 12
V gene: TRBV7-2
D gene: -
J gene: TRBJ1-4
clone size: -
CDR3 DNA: TGTGCCAGCAGTATATCAGAAAGAAAACTGTTTTTT
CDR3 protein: CASSISERKLFF

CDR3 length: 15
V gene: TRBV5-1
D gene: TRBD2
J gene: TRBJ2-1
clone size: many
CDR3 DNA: TGCGCCAGCAGGAGAGCGGGAGATGGGTACAATGAGCAGTTCTTC
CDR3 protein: CASRRAGDGYNEQFF

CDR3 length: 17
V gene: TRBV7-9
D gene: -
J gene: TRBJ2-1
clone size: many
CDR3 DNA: TGTGCCACCAGGGACCGATTAGCAGCCGAATCCTACAATGAGCAGTTCTTC
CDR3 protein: CATRDRLAAESYNEQFF

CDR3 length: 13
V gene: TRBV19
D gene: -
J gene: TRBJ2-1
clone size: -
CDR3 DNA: TGTGCCAGTAGTAAAAAAGAGTACAATGAGCAGTTCTTC
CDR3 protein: CASSKKEYNEQFF

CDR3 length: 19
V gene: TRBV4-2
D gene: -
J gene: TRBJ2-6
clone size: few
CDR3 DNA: TGTGCCAGCAGCCAAGATGGCATAGGAGGGTCTAGGGGGGCCAACGTCCTGACTTTC
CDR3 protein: CASSQDGIGGSRGANVLTF

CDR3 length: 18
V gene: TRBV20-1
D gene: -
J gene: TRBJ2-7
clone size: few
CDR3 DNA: TGCAGTGCTAGAGTCGGCAGGGCTGGTTATAGCACCTATAACGAGCAGTACTTC
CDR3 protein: CSARVGRAGYSTYNEQYF

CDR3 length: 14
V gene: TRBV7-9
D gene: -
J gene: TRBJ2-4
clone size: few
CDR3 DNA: TGTGCCAGCAGCTTAGGAGTAGCCAAAAACATTCAGTACTTC
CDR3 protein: CASSLGVAKNIQYF

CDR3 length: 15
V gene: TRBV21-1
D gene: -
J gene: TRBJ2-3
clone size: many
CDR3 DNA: TGTGCCAGCACCCAACGGACTAGACCAGCAGATACGCAGTATTTT
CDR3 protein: CASTQRTRPADTQYF

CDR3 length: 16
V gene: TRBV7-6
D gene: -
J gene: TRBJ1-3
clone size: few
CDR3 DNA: TGTGCCAGCAGCTTAGCCCCGGGTAAAACTGGAAACACCATATATTTT
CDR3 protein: CASSLAPGKTGNTIYF

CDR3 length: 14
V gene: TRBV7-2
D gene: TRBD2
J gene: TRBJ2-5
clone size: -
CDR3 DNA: TGTGCCAGCAGCGTAGGACTAGCGACCGAGACCCAGTACTTC
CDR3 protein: CASSVGLATETQYF

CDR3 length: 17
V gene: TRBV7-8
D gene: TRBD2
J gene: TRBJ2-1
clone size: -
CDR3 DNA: TGTGCCAGCAGCCCCCTATTGACTAGCGGGGCGAAGATTGAGCAGTTCTTC
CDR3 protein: CASSPLLTSGAKIEQFF

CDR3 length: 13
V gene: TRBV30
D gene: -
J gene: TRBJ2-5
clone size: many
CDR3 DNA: TGTGCCTGGGTACCAGACAGACTGGGGACCCAGTACTTC
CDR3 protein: CAWVPDRLGTQYF

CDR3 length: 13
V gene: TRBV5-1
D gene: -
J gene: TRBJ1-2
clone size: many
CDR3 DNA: TGCGCCAGCAGCTTGGAACCTAACTATGGCTACACCTTC
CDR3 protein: CASSLEPNYGYTF

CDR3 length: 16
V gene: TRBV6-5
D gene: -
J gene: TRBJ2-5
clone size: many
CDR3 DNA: TGTGCCAGCAGTTATAAAGGTGCTGGGTTGGATGAGACCCAGTACTTC
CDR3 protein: CASSYKGAGLDETQYF

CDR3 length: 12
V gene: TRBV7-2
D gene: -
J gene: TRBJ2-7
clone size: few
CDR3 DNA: TGTGCCAGCAGCTCCCATACCCAGGGGAACGCTTTC
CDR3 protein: CASSSHTQGNAF

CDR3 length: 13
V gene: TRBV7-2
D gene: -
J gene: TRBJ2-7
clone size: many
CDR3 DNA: TGTGCCAGCAGCTTAGTATCACGGTACGAGCAGTACTTC
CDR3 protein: CASSLVSRYEQYF